These T cell receptor beta chains were read from a single sample in a study of graft-versus-host responses after intestinal transplantation. Here immunoSEQ multiplex PCR was the method, and the copy in TCRdb shows in-frame clones only, minus some. This table holds under 90,000 clones, roughly 90% found once. The sample here was PBMCs, taken 98 days after intestinal transplantation. These receptors were collected from a human patient who received an intestinal transplant, so some T cells may come from the graft donor. The conserved cysteine and the conserved F or W are not part of the CDR3 here. Each record gives: V gene, J gene, CDR3 protein.

V: TRBV7-6; J: TRBJ2-5; CDR3: ASSLVAGIQETQY
V: TRBV7-9; J: TRBJ2-6; CDR3: ASSSRARPTGGGANVLT
V: TRBV28; J: TRBJ2-2; CDR3: ASSWTNTGELF
V: TRBV7-9; J: TRBJ2-7; CDR3: ASSLAPGGSGPPYEQY
V: TRBV6-5; J: TRBJ2-2; CDR3: ASSYWRGAGTGELF
V: TRBV6-5; J: TRBJ2-3; CDR3: ASSLRTEWIDTQY
V: TRBV6-5; J: NA; CDR3: ASSYKGRLRDEQY
V: TRBV12-5; J: TRBJ2-3; CDR3: ASGLHTGKTSTDTQY
V: TRBV6-5; J: TRBJ1-4; CDR3: ASSPTRGGKLF
V: TRBV27; J: TRBJ2-3; CDR3: ASSLSEGSTDTQY
V: TRBV6-5; J: TRBJ2-1; CDR3: ASSYGGNYNEQF
V: TRBV30; J: TRBJ2-1; CDR3: AWTVFTSGSNEQF
V: TRBV2; J: TRBJ1-4; CDR3: ASKGGSGEKLF
V: TRBV28; J: TRBJ1-5; CDR3: SSSLIGRRRNQPQH
V: TRBV5-1; J: TRBJ2-5; CDR3: ASSLEGHQETQY
V: TRBV25-1; J: TRBJ1-2; CDR3: ASSPLRAVGYGYT
V: TRBV30; J: TRBJ2-1; CDR3: AWSVRAVSYNEQF
V: TRBV21-1; J: NA; CDR3: ASSKGLAGGPVPSEQY
V: TRBV5-1; J: TRBJ1-5; CDR3: ASSLGQGVSNQPQH
V: TRBV5-1; J: TRBJ2-2; CDR3: ASSLEVRTGELF
V: TRBV18; J: TRBJ2-3; CDR3: ASSPRQGLVESDTQY
V: TRBV9; J: TRBJ1-2; CDR3: ASSTPGRANYGYT